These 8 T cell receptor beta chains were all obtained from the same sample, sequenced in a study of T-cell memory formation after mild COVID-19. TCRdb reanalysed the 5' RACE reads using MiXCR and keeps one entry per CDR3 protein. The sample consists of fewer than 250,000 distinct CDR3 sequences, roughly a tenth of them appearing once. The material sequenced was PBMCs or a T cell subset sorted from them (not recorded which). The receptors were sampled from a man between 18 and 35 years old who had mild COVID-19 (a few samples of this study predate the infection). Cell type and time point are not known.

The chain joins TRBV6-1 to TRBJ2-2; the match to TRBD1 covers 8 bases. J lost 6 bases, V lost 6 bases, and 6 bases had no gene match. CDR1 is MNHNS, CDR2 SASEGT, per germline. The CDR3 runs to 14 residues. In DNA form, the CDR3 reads TGTGCCAGCAGCTGGACAGGGATGGCCGGGGAGCTGTTTTTT. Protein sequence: CASSWTGMAGELFF.

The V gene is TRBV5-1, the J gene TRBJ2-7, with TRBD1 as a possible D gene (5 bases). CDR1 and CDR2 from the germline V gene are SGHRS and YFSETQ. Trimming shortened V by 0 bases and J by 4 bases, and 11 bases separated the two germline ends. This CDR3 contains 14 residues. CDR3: CASSLGAGLYEQYV. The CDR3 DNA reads TGCGCCAGCAGCTTGGGAGCAGGGCTATACGAGCAGTACGTC.

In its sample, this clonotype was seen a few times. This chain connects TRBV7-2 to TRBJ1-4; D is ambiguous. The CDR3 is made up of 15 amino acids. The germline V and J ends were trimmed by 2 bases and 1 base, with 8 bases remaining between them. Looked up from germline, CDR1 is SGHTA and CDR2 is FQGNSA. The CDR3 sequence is CASSLNGRTNEKLFF. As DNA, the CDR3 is TGTGCCAGCAGCTTAAACGGCAGAACTAATGAAAAACTGTTTTTT.

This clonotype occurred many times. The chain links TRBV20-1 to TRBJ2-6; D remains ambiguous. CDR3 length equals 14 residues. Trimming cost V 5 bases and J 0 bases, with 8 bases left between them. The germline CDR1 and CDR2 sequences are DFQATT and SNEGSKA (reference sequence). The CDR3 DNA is TGCAGTGCTCCAATGAGCTCTGGGGCCAACGTCCTGACTTTC. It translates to CSAPMSSGANVLTF.

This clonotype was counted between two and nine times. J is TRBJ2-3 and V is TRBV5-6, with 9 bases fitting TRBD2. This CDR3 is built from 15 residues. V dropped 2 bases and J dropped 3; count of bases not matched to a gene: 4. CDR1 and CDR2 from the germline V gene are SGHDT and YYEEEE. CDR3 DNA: TGTGCCAGCAGCTTCGGGCTAGCGGGGACAGATACGCAGTATTTT. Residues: CASSFGLAGTDTQYF.

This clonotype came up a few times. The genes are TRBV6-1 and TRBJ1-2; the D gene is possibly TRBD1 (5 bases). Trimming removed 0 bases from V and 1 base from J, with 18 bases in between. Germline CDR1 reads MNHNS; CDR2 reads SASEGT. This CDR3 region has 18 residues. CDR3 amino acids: CASSEAYTPGRINYGYTF. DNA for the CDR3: TGTGCCAGCAGTGAAGCCTACACTCCGGGACGGATTAACTATGGCTACACCTTC.

The CDR3 nucleotides read TGTGCCAGCAGCCAAGAATCTACTACTAGCGGGGGTTTAAGTACGCAGTATTTT. Its translation: CASSQESTTSGGLSTQYF. The chain recombines TRBV4-2 with TRBJ2-3, with 11 bases that match TRBD2. Looked up from germline, CDR1 is LGHNA and CDR2 is YNFKEQ. After removal of 0 bases from V and 8 bases from J, the junction contained 13 bases not matched to a gene. The CDR3 loop spans 18 amino acids.

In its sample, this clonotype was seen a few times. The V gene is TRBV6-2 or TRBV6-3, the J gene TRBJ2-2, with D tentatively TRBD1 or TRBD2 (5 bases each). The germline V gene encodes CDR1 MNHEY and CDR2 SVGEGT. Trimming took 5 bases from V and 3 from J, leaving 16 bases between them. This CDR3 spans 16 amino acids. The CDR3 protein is CASSPLGGWDTGELFF. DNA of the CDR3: TGTGCCAGCAGTCCTCTTGGGGGTTGGGACACCGGGGAGCTGTTTTTT.